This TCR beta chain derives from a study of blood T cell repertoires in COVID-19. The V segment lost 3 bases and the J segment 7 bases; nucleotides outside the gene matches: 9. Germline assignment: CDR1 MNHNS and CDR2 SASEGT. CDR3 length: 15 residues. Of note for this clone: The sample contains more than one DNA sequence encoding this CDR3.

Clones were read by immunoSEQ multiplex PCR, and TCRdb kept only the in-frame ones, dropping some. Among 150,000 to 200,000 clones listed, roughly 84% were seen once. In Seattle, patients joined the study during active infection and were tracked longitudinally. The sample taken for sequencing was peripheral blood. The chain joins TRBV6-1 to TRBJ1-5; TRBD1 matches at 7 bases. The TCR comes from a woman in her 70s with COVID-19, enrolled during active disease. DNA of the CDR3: TGTGCCAGCAGTGAGGCAAGAGGGGGCAGGCAGCCCCAGCATTTT. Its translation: CASSEARGGRQPQHF.